This TCR beta chain was captured by sequencing in a study of CXCR3-negative and CXCR3-positive naive CD8 T cells. Study-level points and caveats: TRB CDR3 hydrophobicity was greater in CXCR3-positive naive cells than in CXCR3-negative naive cells. Cryopreserved cells partially lost CXCR3 expression, and fresh PBMCs were used in most assays. Whereas memory cells differed, naive CXCR3-negative and CXCR3-positive cells shared similar TRBV-TRBJ usage.

The CD45RO-CCR7+CD27+CD95- phenotype denoted naive CD8+ T cells. The germline CDR1 and CDR2 sequences are MDHEN and SYDVKM. This CDR3 is built from 15 residues. TRB cDNA libraries were made by UMI-labeled 5' RACE. Each CDR3 protein gets one entry in TCRdb, which reprocessed the 5' RACE reads and gives no DNA. This repertoire comprises 75,000 to 100,000 distinct CDR3 sequences; its ten largest clones make up about 0.8%. Turning to this clonotype: Its specificity is not known.

This chain uses TRBV28 with TRBJ2-2; TCRdb designates TRBD2, a call that cannot be tested without DNA. The clonotype originates from a human donor in good health. Some clones in this sample may be carry-over from other donors' samples. The sample comprised naive CXCR3+ CD8+ T cells from blood. As to subset: CD45RO-CCR7+CD27+CD95- naive CD8+ T cells expressing CXCR3 (TNR3+). CDR3 amino acids: CASSLYGGGTGELFF.